This T cell receptor (beta chain) was documented in a study of shared T cell receptors in the human thymus. The assay was immunoSEQ multiplex PCR, and TCRdb's table has in-frame clones only and misses some. The sample yields 600,000 to 900,000 clones, 80% to 90% seen once. This CDR3 region has 16 residues. The germline CDR1 and CDR2 sequences are SGDLS and YYNGEE. Trimming at V came to 1 base and at J to 3 bases, leaving 6 bases not matched to a gene. In addition, the sample was reused for a study of human thymus T cells. That study adds: Thymus tissue was removed during corrective cardiac surgery. V and J gene usage appeared biased in thymic and blood repertoires.

The origin of this receptor is a girl less than two years old with a congenital heart defect. The sequenced material came from thymocytes. The rearrangement links TRBV9 to TRBJ1-1; 10 bases agree with TRBD1. The CDR3 spells CASSVWDRGPYTEAFF. The CDR3 nucleotides read TGTGCCAGCAGCGTATGGGACAGGGGCCCCTACACTGAAGCTTTCTTT.